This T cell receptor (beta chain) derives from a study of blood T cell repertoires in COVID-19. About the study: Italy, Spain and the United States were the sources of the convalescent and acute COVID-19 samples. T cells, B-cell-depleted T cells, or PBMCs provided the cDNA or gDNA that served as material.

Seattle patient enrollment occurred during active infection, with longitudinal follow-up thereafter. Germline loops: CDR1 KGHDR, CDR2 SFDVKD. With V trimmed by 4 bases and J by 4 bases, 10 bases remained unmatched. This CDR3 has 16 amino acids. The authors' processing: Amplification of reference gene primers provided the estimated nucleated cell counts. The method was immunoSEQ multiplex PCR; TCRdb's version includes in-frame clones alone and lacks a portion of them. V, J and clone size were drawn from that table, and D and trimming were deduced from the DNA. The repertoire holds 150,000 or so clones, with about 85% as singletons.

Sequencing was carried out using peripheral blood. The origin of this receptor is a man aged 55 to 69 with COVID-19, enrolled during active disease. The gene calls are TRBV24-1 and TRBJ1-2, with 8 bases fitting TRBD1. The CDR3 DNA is TGTGCCACCAGTGACCCCACAAGGACAGGGAGCTATGGCTACACCTTC. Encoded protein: CATSDPTRTGSYGYTF.